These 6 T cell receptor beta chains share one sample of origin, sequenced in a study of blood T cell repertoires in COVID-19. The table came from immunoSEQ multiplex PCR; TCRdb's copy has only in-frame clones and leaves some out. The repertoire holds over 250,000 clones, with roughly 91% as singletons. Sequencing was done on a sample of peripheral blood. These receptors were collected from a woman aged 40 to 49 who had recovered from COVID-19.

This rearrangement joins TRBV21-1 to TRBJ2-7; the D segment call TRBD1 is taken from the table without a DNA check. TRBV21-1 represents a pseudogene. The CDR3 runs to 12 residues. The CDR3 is CASSRGRYEQYV. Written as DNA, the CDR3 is TGTGCCAGCAGCAGGGGGCGCTACGAGCAGTACGTC.

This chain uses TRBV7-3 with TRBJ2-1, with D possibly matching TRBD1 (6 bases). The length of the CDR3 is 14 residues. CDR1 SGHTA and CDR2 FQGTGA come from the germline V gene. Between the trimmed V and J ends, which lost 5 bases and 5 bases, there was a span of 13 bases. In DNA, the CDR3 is TGTGCCAGCAGCGAACTCAGGGGCCACAATGAGCAGTTCTTC. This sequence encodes CASSELRGHNEQFF.

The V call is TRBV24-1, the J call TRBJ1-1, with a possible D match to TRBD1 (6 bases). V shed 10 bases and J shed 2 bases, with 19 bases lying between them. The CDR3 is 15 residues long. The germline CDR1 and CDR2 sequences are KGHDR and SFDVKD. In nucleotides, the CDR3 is TGTGCCACAAGAAAGGGGGTCTCCGGTAACACTGAAGCTTTCTTT. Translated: CATRKGVSGNTEAFF.

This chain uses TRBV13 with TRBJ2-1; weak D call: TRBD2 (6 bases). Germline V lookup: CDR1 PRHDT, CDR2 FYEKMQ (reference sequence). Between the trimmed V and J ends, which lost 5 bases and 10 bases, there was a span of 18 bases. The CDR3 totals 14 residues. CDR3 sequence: CASSTRTTRIEQFF. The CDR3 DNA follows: TGTGCCAGCAGCACCAGGACTACCCGGATCGAGCAGTTCTTC.

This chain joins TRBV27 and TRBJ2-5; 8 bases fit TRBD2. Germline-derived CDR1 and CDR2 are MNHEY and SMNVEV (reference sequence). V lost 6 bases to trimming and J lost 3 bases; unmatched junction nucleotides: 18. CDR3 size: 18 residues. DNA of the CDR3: TGTGCCAGCAGCCCCCCACTAGCGGAGCCAGCTCCTAAAGAGACCCAGTACTTC. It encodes CASSPPLAEPAPKETQYF.

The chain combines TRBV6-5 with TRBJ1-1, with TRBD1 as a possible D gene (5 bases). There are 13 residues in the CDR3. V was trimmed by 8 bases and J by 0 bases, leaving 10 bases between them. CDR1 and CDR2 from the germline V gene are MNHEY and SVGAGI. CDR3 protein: CASPPGLNTEAFF. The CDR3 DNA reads TGTGCCAGCCCCCCAGGGCTGAACACTGAAGCTTTCTTT.